The table lists the clone carrying this T cell receptor (beta chain) with a count of one. The source of the sample is a study of cytomegalovirus exposure and HLA in healthy donors. The PCR contained 60 Vbeta and 13 Jbeta primers. Assay used: immunoSEQ multiplex PCR; TCRdb lists only in-frame clones, some missing. Of 100,000 to 150,000 clones listed, about 84% were seen once; the top ten hold about 3.9%. There are 12 residues in the CDR3. V shed 2 bases and J shed 4 bases, with 5 bases lying between them. Per germline, CDR1 LGHNT and CDR2 FRNRAP. The material sequenced was PBMCs. This clonotype originated in a man between 18 and 29 years old in good health and CMV-seropositive. The chain combines TRBV12-5 with TRBJ1-2; D is unclear. The CDR3 loop is CASGLPGYGYTF. DNA of the CDR3: TGTGCTAGTGGTTTGCCAGGCTATGGCTACACCTTC. Looking up the rest from reference TRBV12-5 and TRBJ1-2 gives the full variable domain: DARVTQTPRHKVTEMGQEVTMRCQPILGHNTVFWYRQTMMQGLELLAYFRNRAPLDDSGMPKDRFSAEMPDATLATLKIQPSEPRDSAVYFCASGLPGYGYTFGSGTRLTVV.